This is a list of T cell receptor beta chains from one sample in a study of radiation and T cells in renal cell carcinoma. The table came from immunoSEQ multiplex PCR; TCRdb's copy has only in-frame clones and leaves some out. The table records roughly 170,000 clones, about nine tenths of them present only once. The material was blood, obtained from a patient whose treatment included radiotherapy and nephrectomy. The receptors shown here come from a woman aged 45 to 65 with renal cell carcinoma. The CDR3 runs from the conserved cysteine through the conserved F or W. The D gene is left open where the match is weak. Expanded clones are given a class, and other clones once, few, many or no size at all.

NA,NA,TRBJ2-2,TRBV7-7,CASSLDWADTGELFF,TGTGCTAGCAGCTTAGACTGGGCCGACACCGGGGAGCTGTTTTTT
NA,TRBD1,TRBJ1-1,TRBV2,CASSHGDRVPFF,TGTGCCAGCAGCCATGGCGACAGGGTACCTTTCTTT
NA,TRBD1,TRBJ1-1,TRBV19,CASSSTGDTEAFF,TGTGCCAGTAGCAGTACAGGGGACACTGAAGCTTTCTTT
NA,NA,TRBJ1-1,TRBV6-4,CASSDGGNTEAFF,TGTGCCAGCAGTGACGGAGGGAACACTGAAGCTTTCTTT
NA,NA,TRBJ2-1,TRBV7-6,CASSPDTPLFNEQFF,TGTGCCAGCAGCCCGGACACCCCCCTGTTCAATGAGCAGTTCTTC
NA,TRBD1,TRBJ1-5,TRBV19,CASTDRGGQPQHF,TGTGCCAGCACAGACAGGGGCGGTCAGCCCCAGCATTTT
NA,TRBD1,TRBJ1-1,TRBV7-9,CASSLTGEEGTEAFF,TGTGCCAGCAGCTTGACAGGGGAGGAGGGAACTGAAGCTTTCTTT
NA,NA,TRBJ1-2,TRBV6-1,CASSEGGGLDYGYTF,TGTGCCAGCAGTGAAGGGGGGGGCTTGGACTATGGCTACACCTTC
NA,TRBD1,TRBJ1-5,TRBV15,CATSRRQGVDQPQHF,TGTGCCACCAGCAGAAGACAGGGCGTGGATCAGCCCCAGCATTTT
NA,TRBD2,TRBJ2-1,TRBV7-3,CASSPGGAYNEQFF,TGTGCCAGCAGCCCCGGGGGGGCCTACAATGAGCAGTTCTTC
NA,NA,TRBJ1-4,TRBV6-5,CASSPRGYNEKLFF,TGTGCCAGCAGCCCCCGCGGGTATAATGAAAAACTGTTTTTT
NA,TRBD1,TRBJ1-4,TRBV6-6,CASSWGTGNEKLFF,TGTGCCAGCAGTTGGGGGACAGGGAATGAAAAACTGTTTTTT
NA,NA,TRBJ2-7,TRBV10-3,CAISDRGDSYEQYF,TGTGCCATCAGTGATCGGGGCGACTCCTACGAGCAGTACTTC
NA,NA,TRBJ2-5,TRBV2,CASNLVRGIQETQYF,TGTGCCAGCAACCTCGTAAGGGGAATACAAGAGACCCAGTACTTC
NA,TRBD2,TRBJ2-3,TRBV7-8,CASSLVVTSGTDTQYF,TGTGCCAGCAGCTTAGTTGTGACTAGCGGGACAGATACGCAGTATTTT
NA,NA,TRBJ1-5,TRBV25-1,CASSELGSQPQHF,TGTGCCAGCAGTGAATTGGGGAGCCAGCCCCAGCATTTT
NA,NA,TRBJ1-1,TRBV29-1,CSALYYENTEAFF,TGCAGCGCCCTATATTATGAAAACACTGAAGCTTTCTTT
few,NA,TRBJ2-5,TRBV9,CASSEGPQVVETQYF,TGTGCCAGCAGCGAAGGACCCCAGGTAGTAGAGACCCAGTACTTC
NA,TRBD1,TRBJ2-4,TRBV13,CASGDRGNIQYF,TGTGCCAGCGGGGACAGGGGAAACATTCAGTACTTC
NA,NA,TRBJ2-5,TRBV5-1,CASSDLIQETQYF,TGCGCCAGCAGCGACTTGATCCAAGAGACCCAGTACTTC
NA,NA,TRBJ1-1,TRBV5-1,CASSTGSEAFF,TGCGCCAGCAGCACGGGCTCTGAAGCTTTCTTT
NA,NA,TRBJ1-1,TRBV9,CASSPDWNTEAFF,TGTGCCAGCAGCCCCGACTGGAACACTGAAGCTTTCTTT
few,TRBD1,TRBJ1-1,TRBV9,CASSGGDSSLRTEAFF,TGTGCCAGCAGCGGGGGGGACAGCTCCCTCCGGACTGAAGCTTTCTTT
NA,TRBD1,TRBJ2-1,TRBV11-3,CASSPGTGTNEQFF,TGTGCCAGCAGCCCCGGGACAGGGACGAATGAGCAGTTCTTC
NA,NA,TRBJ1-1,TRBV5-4,CASSLALNTEAFF,TGTGCCAGCAGCCTCGCTTTGAACACTGAAGCTTTCTTT
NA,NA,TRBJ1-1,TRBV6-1,CASSPGRGTEAFF,TGTGCCAGCAGTCCAGGACGGGGGACTGAAGCTTTCTTT
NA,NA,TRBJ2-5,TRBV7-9,CASSPQDSQETQYF,TGTGCCAGCAGCCCCCAGGACAGCCAAGAGACCCAGTACTTC
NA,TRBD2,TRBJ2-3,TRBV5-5,CASSSLRGGIDTQYF,TGTGCCAGCAGCTCCTTGCGGGGGGGGATAGATACGCAGTATTTT
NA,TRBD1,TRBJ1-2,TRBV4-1,CASSQEGGTAFYGYTF,TGCGCCAGCAGCCAAGAGGGGGGGACAGCCTTCTATGGCTACACCTTC
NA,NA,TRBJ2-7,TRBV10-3,CAISGGTETYEQYF,TGTGCCATCTCCGGAGGGACAGAAACCTACGAGCAGTACTTC
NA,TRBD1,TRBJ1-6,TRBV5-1,CASSFQRGTGGNNSPLHF,TGCGCCAGCAGCTTCCAAAGGGGGACAGGGGGAAATAATTCACCCCTCCACTTT
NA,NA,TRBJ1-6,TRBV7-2,CASSFFGSGNSPLHF,TGTGCCAGCAGCTTTTTTGGGTCCGGAAATTCACCCCTCCACTTT
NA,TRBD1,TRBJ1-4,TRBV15,CATSRVGTGLNEKLFF,TGTGCCACCAGCAGGGTTGGGACAGGACTAAATGAAAAACTGTTTTTT
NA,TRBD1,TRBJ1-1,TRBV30,CARGQGVGTEAFF,TGTGCCAGGGGACAGGGGGTAGGGACTGAAGCTTTCTTT
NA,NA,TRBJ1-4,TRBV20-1,CSASSGEKLFF,TGCAGTGCTAGCTCGGGGGAAAAACTGTTTTTT
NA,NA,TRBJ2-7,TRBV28,CASSTPTPYEQYF,TGTGCCAGCAGTACCCCGACCCCCTACGAGCAGTACTTC
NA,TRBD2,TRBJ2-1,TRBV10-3,CATKTSGGNEQFF,TGTGCCACCAAGACTAGCGGGGGTAATGAGCAGTTCTTC